This is a list of T cell receptor beta chains from one sample in a study of shared clonotypes between healthy human individuals. Method: immunoSEQ multiplex PCR; TCRdb's copy keeps in-frame clones and lacks some. The sample shows about 1.1 million clones, 60% to 80% of them seen only once. Sample: memory CD4+ T cells from PBMCs. These TCRs come from a man between 18 and 29 years old in good health. Some clones in this sample may be carry-over from other donors' samples. CDR3s include the opening cysteine and the closing phenylalanine or tryptophan. Each record gives: V gene, clone size, CDR3 length, J gene, D gene, CDR3 protein, CDR3 DNA. The D gene is left open where the match is weak. A row's size may be missing; if present it is once, few, many or a size class.

>TRBV4-1|few|13|TRBJ1-2|NA
CASSQGGYYGYTF
TGCGCCAGCAGCCAAGGGGGGTACTATGGCTACACCTTC
>TRBV5-1|NA|14|TRBJ2-3|TRBD2
CASTLAASTDTQYF
TGCGCCAGCACGCTAGCGGCGTCGACAGATACGCAGTATTTT
>TRBV28|NA|17|TRBJ2-6|NA
CASSLTGGASGANVLTF
TGTGCCAGCAGTTTAACCGGGGGCGCCTCTGGGGCCAACGTCCTGACTTTC
>TRBV28|few|14|TRBJ1-1|NA
CASSLGTLNTEAFF
TGTGCCAGCAGTTTGGGGACACTGAACACTGAAGCTTTCTTT
>TRBV19|NA|12|TRBJ2-7|TRBD1
CASGDRDYEQYF
TGTGCCAGTGGGGACAGGGACTACGAGCAGTACTTC
>TRBV28|NA|15|TRBJ2-3|NA
CASSPPLWGLDTQYF
TGTGCCAGCAGTCCGCCCCTGTGGGGGTTAGATACGCAGTATTTT
>TRBV19|NA|20|TRBJ2-6|NA
CASKRDPRDTRISGANVLTF
TGTGCCAGTAAGAGAGACCCTAGGGACACCAGGATCTCTGGGGCCAACGTCCTGACTTTC
>TRBV5-1|NA|14|TRBJ2-5|NA
CASSYGQNQETQYF
TGCGCCAGCAGCTATGGACAGAACCAAGAGACCCAGTACTTC
>TRBV5-1|NA|14|TRBJ2-1|NA
CASSPDGSYNEQFF
TGCGCCAGCAGCCCGGACGGCTCCTACAATGAGCAGTTCTTC
>TRBV5-5|NA|18|TRBJ1-5|NA
CASSFLYIVGPSNQPQHF
TGTGCCAGCAGCTTTTTATATATAGTGGGACCTAGCAATCAGCCCCAGCATTTT
>TRBV6-1|NA|19|TRBJ2-2|NA
CASSDGGLRKGSNTGELFF
TGTGCCAGCAGTGACGGGGGACTTCGAAAGGGGTCGAACACCGGGGAGCTGTTTTTT
>TRBV28|NA|13|TRBJ1-2|NA
CASTGGAGYGYTF
TGTGCCAGCACCGGGGGGGCTGGCTATGGCTACACCTTC
>TRBV10-2|NA|15|TRBJ2-1|TRBD2
CASSRGGRTYNEQFF
TGCGCCAGCAGCCGCGGCGGGAGGACCTACAATGAGCAGTTCTTC